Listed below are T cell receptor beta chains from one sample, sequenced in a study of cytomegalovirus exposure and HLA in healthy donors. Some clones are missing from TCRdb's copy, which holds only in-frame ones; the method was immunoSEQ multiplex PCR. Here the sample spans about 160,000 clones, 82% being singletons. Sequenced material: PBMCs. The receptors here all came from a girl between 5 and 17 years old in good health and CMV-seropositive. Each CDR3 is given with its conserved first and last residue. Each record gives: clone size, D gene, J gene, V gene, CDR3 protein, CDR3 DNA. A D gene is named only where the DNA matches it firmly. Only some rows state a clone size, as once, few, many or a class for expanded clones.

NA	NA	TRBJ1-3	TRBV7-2	CASSLGPTGSGNTIYF	TGTGCCAGCAGCTTAGGTCCGACTGGCTCTGGAAACACCATATATTTT
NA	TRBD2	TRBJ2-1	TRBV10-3	CAISEVGGPYNEQFF	TGTGCCATCAGTGAGGTGGGAGGGCCCTACAATGAGCAGTTCTTC
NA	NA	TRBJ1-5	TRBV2	CASSLYSNQPQHF	TGTGCCAGCAGTTTGTATAGCAATCAGCCCCAGCATTTT
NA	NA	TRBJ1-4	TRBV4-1	CASSQPTDKNEKLFF	TGCGCCAGCAGCCAACCGACGGACAAGAATGAAAAACTGTTTTTT
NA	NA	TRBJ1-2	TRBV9	CASSATEDLRNYGYTF	TGTGCCAGCAGCGCAACTGAGGACTTACGAAACTATGGCTACACCTTC
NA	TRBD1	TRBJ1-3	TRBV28	CASSLQGAISGNTIYF	TGTGCCAGCAGTTTACAGGGGGCGATCTCTGGAAACACCATATATTTT
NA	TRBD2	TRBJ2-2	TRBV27	CASSSSWTSGGPAGELFF	TGTGCCAGCAGTTCCTCATGGACTAGCGGGGGCCCTGCCGGGGAGCTGTTTTTT
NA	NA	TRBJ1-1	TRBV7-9	CASSSGGTEAFF	TGTGCCAGCAGCTCGGGGGGCACTGAAGCTTTCTTT
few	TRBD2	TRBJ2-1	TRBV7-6	CASSITGLGIGDEQFF	TGTGCCAGCAGCATTACCGGACTAGGGATTGGAGATGAGCAGTTCTTC
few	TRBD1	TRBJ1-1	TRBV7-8	CASSPGQVNTEAFF	TGTGCCAGCAGCCCCGGACAGGTTAACACTGAAGCTTTCTTT
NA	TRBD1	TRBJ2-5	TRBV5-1	CASSSGQVETQYF	TGCGCCAGCAGCTCAGGACAGGTTGAGACCCAGTACTTC
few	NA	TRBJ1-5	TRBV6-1	CASSGSDWLRQPQHF	TGTGCCAGCAGTGGTAGCGACTGGCTCAGACAGCCCCAGCATTTT
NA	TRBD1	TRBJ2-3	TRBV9	CASSETGAWDDTQYF	TGTGCCAGCAGCGAGACAGGGGCTTGGGACGATACGCAGTATTTT
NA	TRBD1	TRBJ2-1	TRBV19	CASRRQGPYDEQFF	TGTGCCAGTAGACGACAGGGTCCCTACGATGAGCAGTTCTTC
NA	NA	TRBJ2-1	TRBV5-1	CASSLGLGGWDEQFF	TGCGCCAGCAGCTTGGGACTGGGGGGTTGGGATGAGCAGTTCTTC
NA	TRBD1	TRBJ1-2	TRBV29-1	CSVETGDWDYGYTF	TGCAGCGTTGAAACAGGGGACTGGGACTATGGCTACACCTTC
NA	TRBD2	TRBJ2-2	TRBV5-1	CASSLGTSDTGELFF	TGCGCCAGCAGCTTAGGGACTAGCGACACCGGGGAGCTGTTTTTT
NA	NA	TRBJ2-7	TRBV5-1	CASKGEFEQYF	TGCGCCAGCAAGGGGGAATTTGAGCAGTACTTC
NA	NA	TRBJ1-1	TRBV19	CASVEGNTEAFF	TGTGCCAGCGTTGAGGGCAACACTGAAGCTTTCTTT
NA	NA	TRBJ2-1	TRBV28	CASSLLYEQFF	TGTGCCAGCAGTTTATTATATGAGCAGTTCTTC
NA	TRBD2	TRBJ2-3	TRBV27	CASRGLAGGLSTDTQYF	TGTGCCAGCAGGGGACTAGCGGGAGGCCTTAGCACAGATACGCAGTATTTT
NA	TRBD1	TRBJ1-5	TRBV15	CATSGTGGSQPQHF	TGTGCCACCAGCGGGACAGGGGGCAGCCAGCCCCAGCATTTT
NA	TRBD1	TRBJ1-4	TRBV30	CAWSDRRGSNEKLFF	TGTGCCTGGTCGGACAGGCGTGGGTCTAATGAAAAACTGTTTTTT
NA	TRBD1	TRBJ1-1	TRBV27	CASRETGTGGDKTTEAFF	TGTGCCAGCAGAGAGACCGGGACAGGGGGCGATAAGACCACTGAAGCTTTCTTT
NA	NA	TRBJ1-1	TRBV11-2	CASSPRLLGNTEAFF	TGTGCCAGCAGCCCCCGACTATTAGGGAACACTGAAGCTTTCTTT
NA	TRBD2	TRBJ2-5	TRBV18	CASSRLLAGQETQYF	TGTGCCAGCTCACGTCTTTTAGCGGGACAAGAGACCCAGTACTTC
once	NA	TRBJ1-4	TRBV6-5	CASSYSRGAGEKLFF	TGTGCCAGCAGTTACTCGAGAGGAGCGGGTGAAAAACTGTTTTTT
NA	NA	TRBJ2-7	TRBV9	CASSVDPGDYEQYF	TGTGCCAGCAGCGTAGATCCCGGGGACTACGAGCAGTACTTC
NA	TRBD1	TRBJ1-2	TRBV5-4	CASSLGRNRGYGYTF	TGTGCCAGCAGCTTGGGCCGGAACAGGGGCTATGGCTACACCTTC
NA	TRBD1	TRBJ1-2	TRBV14	CASSQGTGPFIKANYGYTF	TGTGCCAGCAGCCAAGGGACAGGGCCCTTCATTAAAGCTAACTATGGCTACACCTTC
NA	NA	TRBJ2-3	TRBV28	CASKKSGSVDTQYF	TGTGCCAGCAAGAAGTCCGGTTCGGTAGATACGCAGTATTTT
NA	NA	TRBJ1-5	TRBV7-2	CASSLGRYSNQPQHF	TGTGCCAGCAGCTTAGGTAGATATAGCAATCAGCCCCAGCATTTT
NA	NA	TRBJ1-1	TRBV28	CASRTGNVNTEAFF	TGTGCCAGCAGGACAGGTAACGTGAACACTGAAGCTTTCTTT
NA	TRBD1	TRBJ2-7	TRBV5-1	CASSTNPGQGAYEQYF	TGCGCCAGCAGCACCAATCCGGGACAGGGGGCTTACGAGCAGTACTTC
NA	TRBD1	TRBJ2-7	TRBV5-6	CASRETTGASSYEQYF	TGTGCCAGCAGGGAAACAACAGGGGCGAGCTCCTACGAGCAGTACTTC
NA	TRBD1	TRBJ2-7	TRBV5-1	CASSLSGQGGEQYF	TGCGCCAGCAGCTTGAGTGGACAGGGGGGCGAGCAGTACTTC
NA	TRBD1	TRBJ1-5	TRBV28	CASTHRGRDRQPQHF	TGTGCCAGCACCCATAGGGGAAGGGACAGGCAGCCCCAGCATTTT
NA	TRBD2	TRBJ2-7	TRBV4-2	CASSQLAGGPYEQYF	TGTGCCAGCAGCCAATTAGCGGGAGGGCCGTACGAGCAGTACTTC
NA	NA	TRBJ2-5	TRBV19	CASSMSRGVETQYF	TGTGCCAGTAGTATGAGCAGGGGAGTTGAGACCCAGTACTTC
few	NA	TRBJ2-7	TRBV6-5	CASSSYLASYEQYF	TGTGCCAGCAGTTCCTACCTTGCTTCCTACGAGCAGTACTTC
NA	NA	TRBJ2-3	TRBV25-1	CASSESLTTDTQYF	TGTGCCAGCAGTGAATCCCTAACCACAGATACGCAGTATTTT
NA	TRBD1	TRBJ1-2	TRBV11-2	CASSLGGQADF	TGTGCCAGCAGCTTAGGGGGACAGGCGGATTTC
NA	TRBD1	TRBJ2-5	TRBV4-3	CASSQAMAGSRGETQYF	TGCGCCAGCAGCCAAGCCATGGCGGGCTCCAGGGGGGAGACCCAGTACTTC
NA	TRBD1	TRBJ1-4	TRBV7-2	CASSPDRGTNEKLFF	TGTGCCAGCAGCCCGGACAGGGGAACTAATGAAAAACTGTTTTTT
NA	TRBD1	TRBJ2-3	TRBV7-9	CASSPGTGARDTQYF	TGTGCCAGCAGCCCCGGGACAGGGGCAAGGGATACGCAGTATTTT
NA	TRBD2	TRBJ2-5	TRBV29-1	CSVVRLAGYSRETQYF	TGCAGCGTTGTTAGGCTAGCGGGATATAGCAGAGAGACCCAGTACTTC
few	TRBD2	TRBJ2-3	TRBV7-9	CASISGGFTDTQYF	TGTGCCAGCATCAGCGGGGGCTTCACAGATACGCAGTATTTT
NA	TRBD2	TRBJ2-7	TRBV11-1	CASSLIGTSVAYEQYF	TGTGCCAGCAGCCTAATAGGGACTAGCGTTGCCTACGAGCAGTACTTC
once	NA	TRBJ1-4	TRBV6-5	CASAGGATNEKLFF	TGTGCCAGCGCGGGAGGGGCAACTAATGAAAAACTGTTTTTT
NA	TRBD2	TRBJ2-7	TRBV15	CATSREYKSGTRWNEQYF	TGTGCCACCAGCAGAGAATACAAAAGCGGGACTCGATGGAACGAGCAGTACTTC
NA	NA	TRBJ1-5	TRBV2	CASSEAGSPQHF	TGTGCCAGCAGTGAAGCGGGCAGTCCCCAGCATTTT
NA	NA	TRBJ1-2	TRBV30	CASEHPGLLSYTF	TGTGCCTCAGAGCATCCGGGACTTCTAAGCTACACCTTC
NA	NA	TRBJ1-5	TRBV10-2	CASSPGMAGETYSNQPQHF	TGCGCCAGCAGTCCTGGAATGGCGGGAGAAACTTATAGCAATCAGCCCCAGCATTTT
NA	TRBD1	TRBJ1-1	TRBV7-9	CASSVYRGKNTEAFF	TGTGCCAGCAGCGTATACAGGGGTAAGAACACTGAAGCTTTCTTT
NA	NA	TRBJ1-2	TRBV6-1	CASSELGGTSNGYTF	TGTGCCAGCAGTGAATTAGGAGGGACCTCCAATGGCTACACCTTC
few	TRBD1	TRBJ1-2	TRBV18	CASSPPGQGIHGYTF	TGTGCCAGCTCACCACCGGGACAGGGAATTCATGGCTACACCTTC
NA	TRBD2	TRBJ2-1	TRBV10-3	CAIRDGLAGYNEQFF	TGTGCCATCAGGGACGGACTAGCGGGGTACAATGAGCAGTTCTTC
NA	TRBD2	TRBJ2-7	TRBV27	CASSLSAGRTYEQYF	TGTGCCAGCAGTTTATCAGCGGGGCGCACCTACGAGCAGTACTTC
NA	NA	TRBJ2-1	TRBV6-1	CASSELPGQGPDEQFF	TGTGCCAGCAGTGAATTGCCCGGGCAGGGGCCGGATGAGCAGTTCTTC